A single sample gave rise to the 9 T cell receptor beta chains below, sequenced in a study of cytomegalovirus exposure and HLA in healthy donors. 13 Jbeta primers and 60 Vbeta primers were used for the PCR. Here immunoSEQ multiplex PCR was the method, and the copy in TCRdb shows in-frame clones only, minus some. Of some 160,000 clones listed, about 77% are singletons. Sequencing was carried out using PBMCs. These receptors all stem from a man in his fifties or sixties in good health and CMV-seronegative.

The CDR3 is CATSRVVRSNQPQHF. The DNA for the CDR3 is TGTGCCACCAGCAGAGTTGTCCGTAGCAATCAGCCCCAGCATTTT. This chain connects TRBV15 to TRBJ1-5, with D unclear. The CDR3 spans 15 residues. V was cut by 1 base and J by 0 bases, with 7 bases left in between. Germline V gives CDR1 LNHNV, CDR2 YYDKDF (reference sequence).

This chain joins TRBV4-1 and TRBJ1-2; a possible D gene is TRBD1 (5 bases). V shed 1 base and J shed 8 bases, with 14 bases lying between them. The germline V gene encodes CDR1 MGHRA and CDR2 YSYEKL. The CDR3 is 14 amino acids. In DNA, the CDR3 is TGCGCCAGCAGCCAAGTCCGGGGGGTGCGAGGCTACACCTTC. Translated, it gives CASSQVRGVRGYTF.

The rearrangement uses TRBV19 and TRBJ2-7, with 8 positions matching TRBD1. The germline gives CDR1 LNHDA, CDR2 SQIVND (reference sequence). This CDR3 comprises 15 residues. The V and J ends lost 5 bases and 0 bases, in that order; junction bases with no gene match: 6. CDR3 in DNA: TGTGCCAGTAGTCGACAGGGGACCCTCTCCTACGAGCAGTACTTC. Its protein is CASSRQGTLSYEQYF. Using reference TRBV19 and TRBJ2-7 for the parts outside the CDR3, the full variable domain is DGGITQSPKYLFRKEGQNVTLSCEQNLNHDAMYWYRQDPGQGLRLIYYSQIVNDFQKGDIAEGYSVSREKKESFPLTVTSAQKNPTAFYLCASSRQGTLSYEQYFGPGTRLTVT.

V usage is TRBV6-5 and J usage is TRBJ1-1; the D is unclear. The CDR3 sequence is 14 residues long. Germline CDR1 is MNHEY and CDR2 is SVGAGI. The V end was cut by 7 bases, the J end by 0 bases, with 12 bases between. This chain's CDR3 is CASMMDGMNTEAFF. DNA for the CDR3: TGTGCCAGCATGATGGACGGGATGAACACTGAAGCTTTCTTT.

The chain uses TRBV19 and TRBJ1-2, with 7 bases identical to TRBD1. This CDR3 is built from 14 residues. The V segment lost 3 bases and the J segment 5 bases; nucleotides outside the gene matches: 6. Looked up from germline, CDR1 is LNHDA and CDR2 is SQIVND (reference sequence). The CDR3 is CASSIRQGSYGYTF. The DNA for the CDR3 is TGTGCCAGTAGTATCCGACAGGGAAGTTATGGCTACACCTTC.

This chain links TRBV7-3 with TRBJ1-2, with 7 nucleotides matching TRBD1. The V gene's germline CDR1 is SGHTA and CDR2 FQGTGA. Trimming took 4 bases from V and 2 from J; bases not matched to a gene: 7. The CDR3 is 15 amino acids. This CDR3 is CASSYTGQTNYGYTF. Here the CDR3 DNA reads TGTGCCAGCAGCTACACGGGACAGACGAACTATGGCTACACCTTC.

The chain carries TRBV10-1 and TRBJ2-1; the D gene is possibly TRBD2 (5 bases). Deletions cut 1 base from V and 6 bases from J, with 16 bases between. The CDR3 contains 16 residues. Germline V lookup: CDR1 WNHNN, CDR2 SYGVQD (reference sequence). The CDR3 nucleotides read TGCGCCAGCAGTGAGTTCAACATTGTTCGGGGCAATGAGCAGTTCTTC. Its translation is CASSEFNIVRGNEQFF.

The J gene is TRBJ2-2, the V gene TRBV27; no clear D gene. The CDR3 contains 13 residues. Germline CDR1 MNHEY, CDR2 SMNVEV (reference sequence). Trimming took off 3 bases at V and 2 bases at J, with 4 bases between the two ends. CDR3 protein: CASSFPNTGELFF. The CDR3 DNA reads TGTGCCAGCAGTTTCCCTAACACCGGGGAGCTGTTTTTT.

The chain couples TRBV7-9 to TRBJ2-3; 9 bases are a match to TRBD2. CDR3 length: 16 amino acids. Trimming at V came to 0 bases and at J to 2 bases, leaving 3 bases not matched to a gene. The germline V gene encodes CDR1 SEHNR and CDR2 FQNEAQ (reference sequence). The CDR3 reads CASSLAAGGLTDTQYF. The CDR3 bases are TGTGCCAGCAGCTTAGCAGCGGGGGGCCTCACAGATACGCAGTATTTT.